A single sample gave rise to the 22 T cell receptor beta chains below, sequenced in a study of control samples from healthy donors and cancer patients. Produced via immunoSEQ multiplex PCR; TCRdb's table is partial and in-frame only. The sample shows approximately 110,000 clones, 90% of them seen only once. Material for sequencing was blood. The receptor set was obtained from a human donor in good health. The donor label of this sample is uncertain.

J is TRBJ1-4 and V is TRBV5-1; TRBD1 matches at 7 bases. CDR1 and CDR2 from the germline V gene are SGHRS and YFSETQ. The V and J ends lost 4 bases and 4 bases, in that order; junction bases with no gene match: 4. The CDR3 extends over 14 amino acids. The CDR3 sequence is CASSVRGLNEKLFF. In DNA form, the CDR3 reads TGCGCCAGCAGCGTGAGGGGGCTTAATGAAAAACTGTTTTTT. The complete variable domain, with remaining parts taken from reference TRBV5-1 and TRBJ1-4, reads KAGVTQTPRYLIKTRGQQVTLSCSPISGHRSVSWYQQTPGQGLQFLFEYFSETQRNKGNFPGRFSGRQFSNSRSEMNVSTLELGDSALYLCASSVRGLNEKLFFGSGTQLSVL.

The V gene is TRBV5-4, the J gene TRBJ2-3; D uncertain. V lost 0 bases and J lost 0, with 8 bases in between. The CDR3 loop spans 15 amino acids. The V gene's germline CDR1 is SGHNT and CDR2 YYREEE (reference sequence). The CDR3 loop reads CASSLGTTSTDTQYF. DNA of the CDR3: TGTGCCAGCAGCTTGGGTACGACCAGCACAGATACGCAGTATTTT.

The CDR3 loop reads CASSFRLTESAFF. For the CDR3, the DNA is TGTGCCAGCAGCTTCAGGTTGACAGAATCGGCTTTCTTT. The chain is built from TRBV7-9 and TRBJ1-1, with D perhaps TRBD1 (5 bases). CDR3 length equals 13 residues. Trimming removed 3 bases from V and 11 bases from J, with 16 bases in between. Germline CDR1 reads SEHNR; CDR2 reads FQNEAQ (reference sequence). The full variable domain, its missing parts supplied by reference TRBV7-9 and TRBJ1-1, is DTGVSQNPRHKITKRGQNVTFRCDPISEHNRLYWYRQTLGQGPEFLTYFQNEAQLEKSRLLSDRFSAERPKGSFSTLEIQRTEQGDSAMYLCASSFRLTESAFFGQGTRLTVV.

V usage is TRBV3-1 (or the pseudogene TRBV3-2) and J usage is TRBJ2-3; D ambiguous. The CDR3 sequence is 15 residues long. CDR1 LGHDT and CDR2 YNNKEL come from the germline V gene (reference sequence). V was clipped by 0 bases and J by 6 bases, with 13 bases between them. DNA for the CDR3: TGTGCCAGCAGCCAAGAAGAGTTTCGAGCGGATACGCAGTATTTT. It specifies CASSQEEFRADTQYF.

The rearrangement uses TRBV7-8 and TRBJ1-2; 7 nucleotides match TRBD1. V lost 5 bases and J lost 8; bases outside the gene matches: 8. The germline V gene has CDR1 SGHVS and CDR2 FQNEAQ. CDR3 size: 13 residues. CDR3 nucleotide sequence: TGTGCCAGCAGCGGAGACAGGGAGCGGGGCTACACCTTC. It codes for CASSGDRERGYTF. Supplemented by reference TRBV7-8 and TRBJ1-2, the full variable domain reads GAGVSQSPRYKVAKRGQDVALRCDPISGHVSLFWYQQALGQGPEFLTYFQNEAQLDKSGLPSDRFFAERPEGSVSTLKIQRTQQEDSAVYLCASSGDRERGYTFGSGTRLTVV.

The chain links TRBV18 to TRBJ1-2, with D tentatively TRBD1 (5 bases). Germline CDR1 is KGHSH and CDR2 is LQKENI. Between the trimmed V and J ends, which lost 3 bases and 0 bases, there was a span of 17 bases. This CDR3 is 17 amino acids long. CDR3 in DNA: TGTGCCAGCTCACCCAAGCAGAGACAGAGCTCTAACTATGGCTACACCTTC. Residues: CASSPKQRQSSNYGYTF.

The chain combines TRBV30 with TRBJ2-7, with 11 positions matching TRBD2. V lost 2 bases and J lost 4; bases outside the gene matches: 4. This CDR3 contains 14 residues. CDR1 GTSNPN and CDR2 SVGIG come from the germline V gene (reference sequence). The CDR3 DNA is TGTGCCTGGAGTCTAGCGGGGGGCCCTTACGAGCAGTACTTC. It specifies CAWSLAGGPYEQYF. Combining the CDR3 with reference TRBV30 and TRBJ2-7 gives the whole variable domain SQTIHQWPATLVQPVGSPLSLECTVEGTSNPNLYWYRQAAGRGLQLLFYSVGIGQISSEVPQNLSASRPQDRQFILSSKKLLLSDSGFYLCAWSLAGGPYEQYFGPGTRLTVT.

This sequence joins TRBV9 and TRBJ1-1; TRBD1 matches at 8 bases. After removal of 4 bases from V and 4 bases from J, the junction contained 12 bases not matched to a gene. The CDR3 spans 16 residues. Germline values: CDR1 SGDLS, CDR2 YYNGEE. The chain's CDR3 is CASSSRTGRSSTEAFF. The CDR3 nucleotides read TGTGCCAGCAGCTCCCGGACAGGGAGGAGTAGCACTGAAGCTTTCTTT. Combining the CDR3 with reference TRBV9 and TRBJ1-1 gives the whole variable domain DSGVTQTPKHLITATGQRVTLRCSPRSGDLSVYWYQQSLDQGLQFLIQYYNGEERAKGNILERFSAQQFPDLHSELNLSSLELGDSALYFCASSSRTGRSSTEAFFGQGTRLTVV.

The gene calls are TRBV2 and TRBJ2-3, with D perhaps matching TRBD1 (6 bases). V was clipped by 6 bases and J by 6 bases, with 16 bases between them. The CDR3 has 14 amino acids. Germline values: CDR1 SNHLY, CDR2 FYNNEI. CDR3 bases: TGTGCCAGCAGAAGGGGACATCACGGGGATACGCAGTATTTT. It codes for CASRRGHHGDTQYF.

The chain is built from TRBV12-5 and TRBJ1-2; D might be TRBD1 (5 bases). Germline loops: CDR1 LGHNT, CDR2 FRNRAP. The CDR3 is made up of 14 amino acids. Trimming cost V 1 base and J 5 bases, with 11 bases left between them. CDR3 DNA: TGTGCTAGTGGTTTGGATGGGGGTCCTTATGGCTACACCTTC. Its protein product is CASGLDGGPYGYTF.

This clone was counted once. The CDR3 region is CASSEVDRNNSPLHF. CDR3 sequence (DNA): TGTGCCAGCAGTGAAGTGGACAGAAATAATTCACCCCTCCACTTT. The chain carries TRBV6-1 and TRBJ1-6; maybe TRBD1 (6 bases). This CDR3 has 15 amino acids. V lost 1 base and J lost 5, with 9 bases in between. Germline CDR1 is MNHNS and CDR2 is SASEGT.

The V and J genes are TRBV18 and TRBJ2-2, with 11 nucleotides matching TRBD2. CDR1 and CDR2 (germline): KGHSH, LQKENI. V lost 4 bases to trimming and J lost 0 bases; unmatched junction nucleotides: 7. The CDR3 consists of 18 residues. This CDR3 reads CASSRSPSGGTNTGELFF. DNA for the CDR3: TGTGCCAGCTCACGAAGCCCTAGCGGGGGGACGAACACCGGGGAGCTGTTTTTT.

The V gene is TRBV10-2, the J gene TRBJ1-1, with a weak D call TRBD1 (6 bases). This CDR3 is built from 13 residues. V was cut by 7 bases and J by 2 bases, with 11 bases left in between. Germline CDR1 is WSHSY and CDR2 is SAAADI. The CDR3 loop reads CASNRDTNTEAFF. The CDR3 DNA reads as TGCGCCAGCAACCGGGACACAAACACTGAAGCTTTCTTT.

The chain joins TRBV5-6 to TRBJ1-2; D uncertain. The CDR3 extends over 15 amino acids. CDR1 SGHDT and CDR2 YYEEEE come from the germline V gene. V was clipped by 5 bases and J by 6 bases, with 20 bases between them. Here the CDR3 DNA reads TGTGCCAGCAGACTTCCAAGCTCCTCCGGGGATGGCTACACCTTC. It translates to CASRLPSSSGDGYTF. Filled out from reference TRBV5-6 and TRBJ1-2, the complete variable domain reads DAGVTQSPTHLIKTRGQQVTLRCSPKSGHDTVSWYQQALGQGPQFIFQYYEEEERQRGNFPDRFSGHQFPNYSSELNVNALLLGDSALYLCASRLPSSSGDGYTFGSGTRLTVV.

This chain uses TRBV5-1 with TRBJ1-1, with 7 nucleotides matching TRBD1. Germline-derived CDR1 and CDR2 are SGHRS and YFSETQ. The J segment lost 3 bases and the V segment lost 2 bases, leaving 1 base of the junction unmatched. This CDR3 is 13 amino acids long. CDR3 in amino acids: CASSFTGDTEAFF. The CDR3 bases are TGCGCCAGCAGCTTTACAGGGGACACTGAAGCTTTCTTT.

V usage is TRBV18 and J usage is TRBJ1-3; tentative D call: TRBD1 (6 bases). This CDR3 is 16 amino acids long. The V end lost 1 base, the J end lost 0 bases, and 10 bases lay between the germline ends. Germline V gives CDR1 KGHSH, CDR2 LQKENI. The DNA for the CDR3 is TGTGCCAGCTCACCACAAACGGACAGCTCTGGAAACACCATATATTTT. It specifies CASSPQTDSSGNTIYF.

This clone was recorded a few times. V is TRBV5-1 and J is TRBJ2-1; 11 positions match TRBD2. With V trimmed by 2 bases and J by 8 bases, 6 bases remained unmatched. The length of the CDR3 is 15 residues. The germline CDR1 and CDR2 sequences are SGHRS and YFSETQ. The CDR3 loop is CASSLLAGVRYEQFF. DNA of the CDR3: TGCGCCAGCAGCTTACTAGCGGGGGTGCGATATGAGCAGTTCTTC.

The genes are TRBV7-2 and TRBJ2-7; D is undetermined. This CDR3 comprises 14 residues. Germline V CDR1 and CDR2: SGHTA, FQGNSA. Trimming removed 1 base from V and 6 bases from J, with 13 bases in between. CDR3 protein: CASSLDYTGGEQYF. CDR3 nucleotide sequence: TGTGCCAGCAGCTTAGACTACACGGGTGGCGAGCAGTACTTC.

This chain uses TRBV28 with TRBJ2-1, with 8 bases lining up with TRBD1. There are 15 residues in the CDR3. Germline V gene lookup returns CDR1 MDHEN and CDR2 SYDVKM. J gave up 8 bases and V 4 bases, and 10 bases lay outside the gene matches. The CDR3 DNA reads TGTGCCAGCAGTTCCACCGGGACAGGAAATTATGAGCAGTTCTTC. The encoded protein is CASSSTGTGNYEQFF.

The chain has TRBV6-6 and TRBJ2-2; D may be TRBD1 or TRBD2 (5 bases each). V was clipped by 5 bases and J by 1 base, with 11 bases between them. This CDR3 has 15 amino acids. Per the germline V gene, CDR1 is MNHNY and CDR2 is SVGAGI (reference sequence). Written as DNA, the CDR3 is TGTGCCAGCAGTGGGACCGGGAAGAACACCGGGGAGCTGTTTTTT. Translation gives CASSGTGKNTGELFF.

The chain uses TRBV14 and TRBJ2-7; D tentatively reads TRBD1 or TRBD2 (5 bases each). Trimming took 5 bases from V and 5 from J, leaving 16 bases between them. The CDR3 sequence is 14 residues long. CDR1 SGHDN and CDR2 FVKESK come from the germline V gene. CDR3 nucleotide sequence: TGTGCCAGCAGCGTTCCGGGGCCAGGCGACGAGCAGTACTTC. Its protein product is CASSVPGPGDEQYF.

V gene TRBV7-2 combines with J gene TRBJ2-7; D could derive from TRBD1 or TRBD2 (5 bases each). The CDR3 is 13 residues long. The germline CDR1 and CDR2 sequences are SGHTA and FQGNSA. CDR3 in DNA: TGTGCCAGCAGCTTAGTTTCGGGGCAGCCCGTATTCGTC. Amino acids: CASSLVSGQPVFV.